The entry that follows covers one T cell receptor (beta chain) sequence. Trimming removed 5 bases at V and 9 bases at J, with 12 bases between. This CDR3 is 12 amino acids long. Germline CDR1 reads SGDLS; CDR2 reads YYNGEE. The sample is drawn from a study of control samples from healthy donors and cancer patients. This table comes from immunoSEQ multiplex PCR, and its TCRdb copy is limited to in-frame clones, with some not included. The sample has 390,000 or so clones; around 90% are singletons. The specimen was PBMCs. This TCR derives from a man in his forties with head and neck cancer. The chain recombines TRBV9 with TRBJ2-1; D call uncertain. The CDR3 DNA reads TGTGCCAGCAGTGCCAACTCCCCTGAGCAGTTCTTC. Translating it yields CASSANSPEQFF.